The 31 T cell receptor beta chains reported below all come from one sample, sequenced in a study of T cell repertoires in ileal Crohn's disease. The time point here: neoterminal ileum biopsy at postoperative endoscopy, about 6 months after surgery. Using immunoSEQ multiplex PCR, the repertoire was profiled, and TCRdb retains in-frame clones only, with some absent. The sample yields 15,000 to 20,000 clones, around 70% seen once. The sequencing sample was made of ileal tissue. Source of these receptors: an adult with Crohn's disease.

This clone has just one count. As DNA, the CDR3 is TGTGCCAGCAGTGGGACTAGCGGGAGTCTCAATGAGCAGTTCTTC. Amino acids: CASSGTSGSLNEQFF. The chain joins TRBV2 to TRBJ2-1, with 13 bases lining up with TRBD2. Per the germline V gene, CDR1 is SNHLY and CDR2 is FYNNEI. V lost 4 bases, J lost 6 bases, and 3 bases stayed unmatched. This CDR3 spans 15 amino acids.

This clone has only a few counts. V usage is TRBV9 and J usage is TRBJ2-1; a possible D gene is TRBD2 (6 bases). Trimming stripped 0 bases from V and 8 bases from J, with 15 bases between. This CDR3 comprises 15 residues. Germline loops: CDR1 SGDLS, CDR2 YYNGEE. In DNA, the CDR3 is TGTGCCAGCAGCGTAGGGGCTAGCGCACCCGATGAGCAGTTCTTC. It translates to CASSVGASAPDEQFF.

The chain is built from TRBV6-6 and TRBJ2-4, with 10 bases aligning to TRBD1. The V gene's germline CDR1 is MNHNY and CDR2 SVGAGI (reference sequence). The V gene end was trimmed by 4 bases and the J gene end by 7 bases; junction bases not matched to a gene: 10. This CDR3 comprises 16 residues. CDR3 DNA sequence: TGTGCCAGCAGTTCCCCGGGACAGGGGCTAAAGAACATTCAGTACTTC. Translation gives CASSSPGQGLKNIQYF.

V is TRBV30 and J is TRBJ2-2, with no clear D. Trimming took 3 bases from V and 4 from J, leaving 9 bases between them. Germline V gives CDR1 GTSNPN, CDR2 SVGIG (reference sequence). This CDR3 has 13 residues. CDR3 bases: TGTGCCTGGAGGCAAATCGGCACCGGGGAGCTGTTTTTT. Translated: CAWRQIGTGELFF.

The rearrangement links TRBV27 to TRBJ2-1; 8 positions agree with TRBD2. The CDR3 sequence is 15 residues long. Germline V CDR1 and CDR2: MNHEY, SMNVEV (reference sequence). Losses at the gene ends were 6 bases for V and 7 bases for J; bases not matched to a gene: 11. The CDR3 reads CASRHGGAGGNEQFF. The CDR3 DNA sequence: TGTGCCAGCAGACACGGGGGGGCCGGTGGGAATGAGCAGTTCTTC.

The gene calls are TRBV27 and TRBJ2-6, with no clear D. Germline-derived CDR1 and CDR2 are MNHEY and SMNVEV (reference sequence). Trimming took off 3 bases at V and 0 bases at J, with 6 bases between the two ends. This CDR3 spans 15 amino acids. CDR3 DNA: TGTGCCAGCAGTTTCGCGGACTCTGGGGCCAACGTCCTGACTTTC. The encoded protein is CASSFADSGANVLTF.

This rearrangement joins TRBV7-3 to TRBJ2-1, with D perhaps TRBD2 (5 bases). Trimming removed 5 bases at V and 0 bases at J, with 11 bases between. The CDR3 has 15 amino acids. In germline, CDR1 is SGHTA, CDR2 FQGTGA. The CDR3 reads CASSISVSSYNEQFF. The CDR3 nucleotides read TGTGCCAGCAGCATTAGCGTGAGCTCCTACAATGAGCAGTTCTTC. Full variable domain (missing parts from reference TRBV7-3 and TRBJ2-1): GAGVSQTPSNKVTEKGKYVELRCDPISGHTALYWYRQSLGQGPEFLIYFQGTGAADDSGLPNDRFFAVRPEGSVSTLKIQRTERGDSAVYLCASSISVSSYNEQFFGPGTRLTVL.

The V gene is TRBV25-1, the J gene TRBJ1-1; D is uncertain. CDR1 and CDR2 (germline): MGHDK, SYGVNS. The CDR3 is made up of 14 amino acids. Trimming removed 6 bases from V and 2 bases from J, with 13 bases in between. The CDR3 loop is CASRGGIFNTEAFF. The CDR3 DNA reads TGTGCCAGCAGGGGCGGGATTTTTAACACTGAAGCTTTCTTT.

The J gene is TRBJ1-2, the V gene TRBV29-1; D possibly corresponds to TRBD1 (5 bases). The V end lost 4 bases, the J end lost 3 bases, and 18 bases lay between the germline ends. The germline V gene has CDR1 SQVTM and CDR2 ANQGSEA. This CDR3 is built from 15 residues. CDR3 amino acids: CSVGVFQGGDYGYTF. In nucleotides, the CDR3 is TGCAGCGTTGGGGTTTTCCAGGGCGGGGACTATGGCTACACCTTC. Variable domain in full (rest from reference TRBV29-1 and TRBJ1-2): SAVISQKPSRDICQRGTSLTIQCQVDSQVTMMFWYRQQPGQSLTLIATANQGSEATYESGFVIDKFPISRPNLTFSTLTVSNMSPEDSSIYLCSVGVFQGGDYGYTFGSGTRLTVV.

The genes are TRBV5-4 and TRBJ2-7; TRBD2 matches 13 bases. Germline trimming cut 3 bases from V and 7 bases from J; bases unmatched to any gene: 10. The germline gives CDR1 SGHNT, CDR2 YYREEE (reference sequence). The CDR3 runs 16 residues. The CDR3 nucleotides are TGTGCCAGCAGCTCGTTGGAGGGACTAGCGGGAAGGGAGCAGTACTTC. Translating it yields CASSSLEGLAGREQYF. The complete variable domain, with remaining parts taken from reference TRBV5-4 and TRBJ2-7, reads ETGVTQSPTHLIKTRGQQVTLRCSSQSGHNTVSWYQQALGQGPQFIFQYYREEENGRGNFPPRFSGLQFPNYSSELNVNALELDDSALYLCASSSLEGLAGREQYFGPGTRLTVT.

The chain joins TRBV2 to TRBJ2-3; 7 nucleotides line up with TRBD1. J was trimmed by 3 bases and V by 5 bases; bases with no gene match: 11. CDR1 and CDR2 from the germline V gene are SNHLY and FYNNEI. The length of the CDR3 is 16 residues. The CDR3 protein is CASSQDRQGWTDTQYF. The CDR3, as DNA: TGTGCCAGCAGTCAAGACCGACAGGGTTGGACAGATACGCAGTATTTT. Complete variable domain (other parts from reference TRBV2 and TRBJ2-3): EPEVTQTPSHQVTQMGQEVILRCVPISNHLYFYWYRQILGQKVEFLVSFYNNEISEKSEIFDDQFSVERPDGSNFTLKIRSTKLEDSAMYFCASSQDRQGWTDTQYFGPGTRLTVL.

V and J are TRBV9 and TRBJ2-2; D perhaps matches TRBD1 (6 bases). V lost 4 bases and J 4 bases, leaving 17 bases between the germline ends. Germline loops: CDR1 SGDLS, CDR2 YYNGEE. This CDR3 contains 16 residues. CDR3: CASSTEQGFGTGELFF. DNA of the CDR3: TGTGCCAGCAGCACCGAACAGGGATTTGGCACCGGGGAGCTGTTTTTT. Full variable domain (outside the CDR3, taken from reference TRBV9 and TRBJ2-2): DSGVTQTPKHLITATGQRVTLRCSPRSGDLSVYWYQQSLDQGLQFLIQYYNGEERAKGNILERFSAQQFPDLHSELNLSSLELGDSALYFCASSTEQGFGTGELFFGEGSRLTVL.

The chain is built from TRBV6-5 and TRBJ1-2, with D tentatively TRBD1 (6 bases). Germline CDR1 MNHEY, CDR2 SVGAGI. The length of the CDR3 is 13 residues. V gave up 6 bases and J gave up 5 bases, with 13 bases separating them. The CDR3 DNA reads TGTGCCAGCAGCAAACCAGGGGAATATGGCTACACCTTC. The encoded protein is CASSKPGEYGYTF.

The rearrangement links TRBV6-1 to TRBJ1-1; possible D gene TRBD1, 5 bases. The ends were cut back, 4 bases at V and 10 bases at J, with 16 bases in the middle. The germline CDR1 and CDR2 sequences are MNHNS and SASEGT. CDR3 length: 13 amino acids. CDR3 sequence (DNA): TGTGCCAGCAGTGGGACGGAGGGGTGGATAGCTTTCTTT. Its translation: CASSGTEGWIAFF.

J is TRBJ1-3 and V is TRBV7-8; the D is unclear. The germline V and J ends were trimmed by 5 bases and 0 bases, with 8 bases remaining between them. CDR3 size: 14 residues. CDR1 and CDR2 (germline): SGHVS, FQNEAQ. CDR3 protein: CASSQTDSGNTIYF. The CDR3 nucleotides are TGTGCCAGCAGCCAAACTGACTCTGGAAACACCATATATTTT.

The chain employs TRBV11-3 and TRBJ2-7; TRBD1 might be the D (5 bases). V was clipped by 3 bases and J by 0 bases, with 9 bases between them. The CDR3 covers 14 residues. Germline CDR1 SGHNT, CDR2 YENEEA. The CDR3 sequence is CASSLGPSSYEQYF. CDR3 coding DNA: TGTGCCAGCAGCTTGGGGCCGAGCTCCTACGAGCAGTACTTC. Drawing the rest from reference TRBV11-3 and TRBJ2-7, the complete variable domain is EAGVVQSPRYKIIEKKQPVAFWCNPISGHNTLYWYLQNLGQGPELLIRYENEEAVDDSQLPKDRFSAERLKGVDSTLKIQPAELGDSAVYLCASSLGPSSYEQYFGPGTRLTVT.

The chain is built from TRBV30 and TRBJ1-5; D not certain. V dropped 1 base and J dropped 7 bases, with 8 bases sitting between them. This CDR3 is built from 12 residues. The germline V gene encodes CDR1 GTSNPN and CDR2 SVGIG (reference sequence). CDR3 bases: TGTGCCTGGAGTGGGGCAGGCCAGCCCCAGCATTTT. As protein: CAWSGAGQPQHF.

The genes are TRBV7-9 and TRBJ2-3; possible D gene TRBD2, 7 bases. The CDR3 runs 15 residues. The V gene lost 5 bases and the J gene lost 3 bases, with 15 bases spanning the gap. Germline CDR1 reads SEHNR; CDR2 reads FQNEAQ (reference sequence). The CDR3 is CASSPGGLVTDTQYF. CDR3 DNA sequence: TGTGCCAGCAGCCCCGGGGGGCTGGTGACAGATACGCAGTATTTT.

The V gene is TRBV13, the J gene TRBJ2-3, with D possibly TRBD2 on 6 matching bases. The length of the CDR3 is 16 residues. Per the germline V gene, CDR1 is PRHDT and CDR2 is FYEKMQ (reference sequence). The V and J ends lost 4 bases and 0 bases respectively, with 14 bases between them. The DNA of the CDR3 is TGTGCCAGCAGCTCCCGGGACTCCTATAGCACAGATACGCAGTATTTT. Its protein is CASSSRDSYSTDTQYF.

This clone came up a few times. This chain links TRBV28 with TRBJ1-2; TRBD1 matches 7 bases. The germline V gene has CDR1 MDHEN and CDR2 SYDVKM. The CDR3 is 15 residues long. After removal of 2 bases from V and 3 bases from J, the junction contained 6 bases not matched to a gene. CDR3 coding DNA: TGTGCCAGCAGTTTAGTAGGCAGGGGGGACTATGGCTACACCTTC. Translated, it gives CASSLVGRGDYGYTF.

The V gene is TRBV10-3, the J gene TRBJ2-2, with TRBD1 matching over 9 bases. Germline V gene lookup returns CDR1 ENHRY and CDR2 SYGVKD. The CDR3 totals 16 residues. J was trimmed by 6 bases and V by 1 base; bases with no gene match: 6. In DNA form, the CDR3 reads TGTGCCATCAGTGAGTTTACAGGGGGCCGGCCCGGGGAGCTGTTTTTT. Protein: CAISEFTGGRPGELFF.

The sample holds a few counts of this clone. This chain uses TRBV5-1 with TRBJ2-7; D is possibly TRBD1 (6 bases). CDR1 is SGHRS and CDR2 is YFSETQ in the germline V gene. V gave up 4 bases and J gave up 0 bases, with 11 bases separating them. The length of the CDR3 is 14 residues. CDR3 amino acids: CASSPDSVSYEQYF. In DNA, the CDR3 is TGCGCCAGCAGCCCGGACAGCGTCTCCTACGAGCAGTACTTC.

Note on this clone: Relative to the germline gene, one junction end is altered; a read error may explain this. The chain carries TRBV5-1 and TRBJ2-7; 7 positions match TRBD2. This CDR3 is built from 10 residues. Per the germline V gene, CDR1 is SGHRS and CDR2 is YFSETQ. This CDR3 reads CASSFCGGGF. The CDR3 bases are TGCGCCAGCAGCTTCTGCGGGGGAGGGTTC.

Only one count was recorded for this clone. This chain uses TRBV30 with TRBJ1-5; D not resolved. This CDR3 comprises 13 residues. V gave up 2 bases and J gave up 6 bases, with 11 bases separating them. The germline V gene encodes CDR1 GTSNPN and CDR2 SVGIG (reference sequence). DNA for the CDR3: TGTGCCTGGAGTAGAGAGGGCCCTCAGCCCCAGCATTTT. This encodes CAWSREGPQPQHF.

The rearrangement uses TRBV29-1 and TRBJ2-1; 12 bases are a match to TRBD2. Germline V gene lookup returns CDR1 SQVTM and CDR2 ANQGSEA. V was pared by 7 bases and J by 2 bases, with 6 bases of the junction left unmatched. The CDR3 has 15 amino acids. The CDR3 sequence is CSGGTSGFAYNEQFF. The CDR3 nucleotides are TGCAGCGGGGGGACTAGCGGGTTCGCCTACAATGAGCAGTTCTTC.

This clone appeared a single time. The J gene is TRBJ1-3, the V gene TRBV30; no definite D call. This CDR3 contains 15 residues. Germline V gene lookup returns CDR1 GTSNPN and CDR2 SVGIG (reference sequence). Trimming cost V 0 bases and J 0 bases, with 9 bases left between them. CDR3 sequence: CAWSVTSGSGNTIYF. The CDR3 DNA reads TGTGCCTGGAGTGTAACTTCGGGCTCTGGAAACACCATATATTTT.

The gene calls are TRBV2 and TRBJ2-1, with TRBD2 matching over 8 bases. Germline CDR1 reads SNHLY; CDR2 reads FYNNEI. There are 16 residues in the CDR3. Trimming cost V 2 bases and J 5 bases; bases outside gene matches: 8. CDR3 DNA: TGTGCCAGCAGTGAAAGGGGCGGGGGGTCCCACAATGAGCAGTTCTTC. It specifies CASSERGGGSHNEQFF.

The V call is TRBV5-1, the J call TRBJ2-1; 14 nucleotides line up with TRBD2. CDR1 and CDR2 from the germline V gene are SGHRS and YFSETQ. The CDR3 contains 14 residues. V lost 4 bases and J lost 15; bases outside the gene matches: 9. CDR3 sequence (DNA): TGCGCCAGCAGCCCAGACACGACTAGCGGGAGGGCGTTCTTC. Its protein product is CASSPDTTSGRAFF.

The V gene is TRBV4-2, the J gene TRBJ2-7; 8 nucleotides align to TRBD2. The V gene's germline CDR1 is LGHNA and CDR2 YNFKEQ. The V gene end was trimmed by 0 bases and the J gene end by 2 bases; junction bases not matched to a gene: 9. This CDR3 contains 17 residues. The CDR3 nucleotides read TGTGCCAGCAGCCAAGAATATCAGGGTAGCGGGACCTACGAGCAGTACTTC. Translation: CASSQEYQGSGTYEQYF.

In this sample, this clone is medium-sized. As DNA, the CDR3 is TGTGCCAGCTCACCACGGGACAGCCCTAGTAATGAAAAACTGTTTTTT. It codes for CASSPRDSPSNEKLFF. This chain uses TRBV18 with TRBJ1-4; 7 nucleotides agree with TRBD1. The V segment lost 1 base and the J segment 4 bases; nucleotides outside the gene matches: 6. The CDR3 sequence is 16 residues long. The germline gives CDR1 KGHSH, CDR2 LQKENI. The variable domain in full, with the rest retrieved from reference TRBV18 and TRBJ1-4, is NAGVMQNPRHLVRRRGQEARLRCSPMKGHSHVYWYRQLPEEGLKFMVYLQKENIIDESGMPKERFSAEFPKEGPSILRIQQVVRGDSAAYFCASSPRDSPSNEKLFFGSGTQLSVL.

The V call is TRBV5-1, the J call TRBJ2-5, with TRBD2 matching 8 bases. V shed 3 bases, J shed 0 bases, and the junction held 10 bases outside the gene matches. The germline gives CDR1 SGHRS, CDR2 YFSETQ. The CDR3 contains 17 residues. For the CDR3, the DNA is TGCGCCAGCAGCTCCGGGACTAGGAGTTGGTACCAAGAGACCCAGTACTTC. It specifies CASSSGTRSWYQETQYF.